Shown below are 26 T cell receptor beta chains from a single sample sequenced in a study of blood T cells in healthy people across ages. For the second PCR, which ran for roughly 7 to 11 cycles, a sample-barcoded 5' primer and a J-beta primer mix were used. A single record per CDR3 protein comes from TCRdb applying MiXCR to the 5' RACE reads. The sample consists of around 1,500,000 distinct CDR3 sequences, roughly 28% of them appearing once. What was sequenced was blood. The source is a woman in her twenties or thirties in good health.

This sequence joins TRBV20-1 and TRBJ2-1; 7 positions agree with TRBD2. CDR1 and CDR2 (germline): DFQATT, SNEGSKA (reference sequence). V gave up 5 bases and J gave up 3 bases; unmatched junction bases: 7. This CDR3 has 14 residues. CDR3 nucleotide sequence: TGCAGTGCTTATTCGGCTAGCGGCTACAATGAGCAGTTCTTC. It codes for CSAYSASGYNEQFF.

This clonotype appeared a few times. The chain employs TRBV20-1 and TRBJ2-3; no clear D. The CDR3 is 14 residues long. Germline V gene sequence: CDR1 DFQATT, CDR2 SNEGSKA (reference sequence). The V and J ends lost 2 bases and 1 base respectively, with 10 bases between them. CDR3 protein: CSARSEGGTDTQYF. DNA for the CDR3: TGCAGTGCTAGATCGGAAGGAGGCACAGATACGCAGTATTTT.

This clonotype was observed a few times. The rearrangement links TRBV11-3 to TRBJ2-1; D remains ambiguous. The J call may not be correct, given that the DNA end is closer to TRBJ2-7. CDR3 size: 15 residues. CDR1 and CDR2 from the germline V gene are SGHNT and YENEEA. The CDR3 protein is CASSLDSNTYNEQYF. The CDR3 DNA reads TGTGCCAGCAGCTTAGACAGTAACACCTACAATGAGCAGTACTTC.

In its sample, this clonotype was seen many times. The CDR3 is CASSLWGSPSGANVLTF. CDR3 bases: TGTGCCAGCAGCTTATGGGGCAGCCCGAGTGGGGCCAACGTCCTGACTTTC. This rearrangement joins TRBV7-9 to TRBJ2-6, with a possible D match to TRBD1 (5 bases). With 2 bases removed from V and 3 bases from J, the gap between germline ends came to 14 bases. CDR1 and CDR2 from the germline V gene are SEHNR and FQNEAQ (reference sequence). The CDR3 totals 17 residues.

This chain joins TRBV7-2 and TRBJ2-7; either TRBD1 or TRBD2 may fit D (5 bases each). Germline CDR1 and CDR2: SGHTA and FQGNSA. Trimming left V 8 bases short and J 7 bases short, with 21 bases between. The CDR3 has 14 residues. The CDR3 region has the DNA TGTGCCAGCCGCGTGGGACGGGGCCTTCGTGAGCAGTACTTC. Translation: CASRVGRGLREQYF.

This rearrangement joins TRBV18 to TRBJ2-6; the D gene could be TRBD1 or TRBD2 (5 bases each). V dropped 5 bases and J dropped 4 bases, with 9 bases sitting between them. This CDR3 has 14 residues. Germline CDR1 reads KGHSH; CDR2 reads LQKENI. CDR3 in DNA: TGTGCCAGCTCATACGGGACCGGGGCCAACGTCCTGACTTTC. Its protein product is CASSYGTGANVLTF.

This clonotype has a single count. It may be a read error: a sequence one base away is much more abundant. J is TRBJ2-5 and V is TRBV28; weak D call: TRBD1 (6 bases). The closer fit of TRBJ2-7 to the DNA end suggests the J call may be wrong. Germline loops: CDR1 MDHEN, CDR2 SYDVKM. There are 14 residues in the CDR3. This chain's CDR3 is CASSVQGFSSEQYF. DNA of the CDR3: TGTGCCAGCAGCGTACAGGGTTTCTCCTCCGAGCAGTACTTC.

The table lists this clonotype with many counts. The CDR3 sequence: CSVEGLAGASSTDTQYF. The CDR3 bases are TGCAGCGTTGAAGGGCTAGCGGGGGCCTCTAGCACAGATACGCAGTATTTT. The V and J genes are TRBV29-1 and TRBJ2-3, with TRBD2 matching over 10 bases. The V gene end was trimmed by 1 base and the J gene end by 0 bases; junction bases not matched to a gene: 7. The germline CDR1 and CDR2 sequences are SQVTM and ANQGSEA. This CDR3 region has 17 residues.

This sequence joins TRBV6-5 and TRBJ1-1; D remains unclear. Germline CDR1 reads MNHEY; CDR2 reads SVGAGI. This CDR3 has 12 residues. V was clipped by 6 bases and J by 6 bases, with 11 bases between them. The CDR3 sequence: CASRGWGAEAFF. CDR3 bases: TGTGCCAGCAGGGGCTGGGGAGCTGAAGCTTTCTTT.

The CDR3 region is CASVRGGETQYF. DNA of the CDR3: TGTGCCAGCGTCCGCGGTGGGGAGACCCAGTACTTC. J is TRBJ2-5 and V is TRBV7-2; no definite D call. CDR3 length: 12 amino acids. The germline gives CDR1 SGHTA, CDR2 FQGNSA. Trimming stripped 8 bases from V and 5 bases from J, with 12 bases between.

This clonotype appeared many times. The chain couples TRBV5-5 to TRBJ2-5; 10 bases fit TRBD2. Per germline, CDR1 SGHKS and CDR2 YYEKEE (reference sequence). The CDR3 covers 17 residues. Trimming at V came to 0 bases and at J to 1 base, leaving 6 bases not matched to a gene. CDR3 region: CASSLAGLAGAQETQYF. CDR3 DNA: TGTGCCAGCAGCTTGGCCGGGCTAGCGGGGGCCCAAGAGACCCAGTACTTC.

V usage is TRBV9 and J usage is TRBJ2-6; the match to TRBD2 covers 8 bases. Germline V lookup: CDR1 SGDLS, CDR2 YYNGEE. The CDR3 runs to 15 residues. V gave up 8 bases and J gave up 2 bases; unmatched junction bases: 6. The CDR3: CASDGGDPGANVLTF. DNA for the CDR3: TGTGCCAGTGACGGGGGGGACCCTGGGGCCAACGTCCTGACTTTC.

This clonotype was seen only a few times. The chain joins TRBV6-5 to TRBJ2-1; 9 nucleotides match TRBD2. Per germline, CDR1 MNHEY and CDR2 SVGAGI. Unmatched junction bases numbered 11, after V lost 0 bases and J lost 8 bases. The CDR3 has 17 amino acids. CDR3 DNA: TGTGCCAGCAGTTACTCGTCAATAGCGGGGGTTTGGGATGAGCAGTTCTTC. As protein: CASSYSSIAGVWDEQFF.

The chain couples TRBV7-3 to TRBJ2-3, with 10 bases identical to TRBD2. Germline CDR1 SGHTA, CDR2 FQGTGA. Trimming took 7 bases from V and 2 from J; bases not matched to a gene: 9. The CDR3 covers 16 residues. The CDR3 DNA follows: TGTGCCAGCATCCCTAGCGGGGGTGCGTTCACAGATACGCAGTATTTT. This gives the protein CASIPSGGAFTDTQYF.

The chain has TRBV9 and TRBJ2-7; the D gene is possibly TRBD2 (5 bases). Germline V gene lookup returns CDR1 SGDLS and CDR2 YYNGEE. V was trimmed by 4 bases and J by 10 bases, leaving 21 bases between them. CDR3 size: 14 residues. This CDR3 reads CASSTRPTSFTQYF. The CDR3 bases are TGTGCCAGCAGCACAAGACCTACTAGTTTTACCCAGTACTTC.

The chain has TRBV29-1 and TRBJ1-2, with unresolved D. The CDR3 is 14 residues long. V was cut by 6 bases and J by 7 bases, with 21 bases left in between. Germline V gene sequence: CDR1 SQVTM, CDR2 ANQGSEA. The CDR3 loop is CSVHSFLGSCGYTF. The DNA of the CDR3 is TGCAGCGTCCATTCTTTTCTGGGCTCTTGTGGCTACACCTTC.

The chain recombines TRBV5-6 with TRBJ2-7; 9 bases agree with TRBD1. V trimming: 0 bases; J trimming: 4 bases; junction bases outside the gene matches: 5. Germline V gene sequence: CDR1 SGHDT, CDR2 YYEEEE. This CDR3 is 15 amino acids long. CDR3 region: CASSLGTGDWYEQYF. The DNA of the CDR3 is TGTGCCAGCAGCTTGGGGACAGGGGATTGGTACGAGCAGTACTTC.

The table lists this clonotype with a few counts. The chain has TRBV5-1 and TRBJ2-7; 8 bases map to TRBD1. J gave up 3 bases and V 2 bases, and 7 bases lay outside the gene matches. CDR1 is SGHRS and CDR2 is YFSETQ in the germline V gene. CDR3 length: 15 residues. CDR3 amino acids: CASSFQGAQGYEQYF. The CDR3 DNA reads as TGCGCCAGCAGCTTCCAGGGGGCTCAGGGCTACGAGCAGTACTTC.

This rearrangement joins TRBV5-1 to TRBJ1-2; TRBD1 matches at 12 bases. From germline, CDR1 is SGHRS and CDR2 YFSETQ. V lost 5 bases and J lost 5; bases outside the gene matches: 7. The CDR3 contains 15 residues. The CDR3 is CASRTGTGGAYGYTF. The CDR3 region has the DNA TGCGCCAGCAGGACCGGGACAGGGGGCGCATATGGCTACACCTTC.

Note on this clonotype: One end of the junction does not line up with germline, which may come from a read error. The V call is TRBV24-1, the J call TRBJ1-2; 7 nucleotides agree with TRBD1. CDR1 is KGHDR and CDR2 is SFDVKD in the germline V gene. The CDR3 is 14 residues long. CDR3 DNA: TGTGTCACCAGTGATTCGGACAGGAGGGAGGGCTACACCTTC. The encoded protein is CVTSDSDRREGYTF.

V usage is TRBV7-9 and J usage is TRBJ2-1, with TRBD2 matching 12 bases. This CDR3 comprises 14 residues. With 4 bases clipped from V and 8 bases from J, the junction kept 3 bases outside the gene matches. In germline, CDR1 is SEHNR, CDR2 FQNEAQ (reference sequence). The CDR3 is CASSSSGGAYEQFF. The CDR3 region has the DNA TGTGCCAGCAGCTCTAGCGGGGGGGCATATGAGCAGTTCTTC.

J is TRBJ2-1 and V is TRBV9; D may be TRBD1 (5 bases). With 4 bases removed from V and 6 bases from J, the gap between germline ends came to 17 bases. CDR3 size: 15 residues. Germline CDR1 is SGDLS and CDR2 is YYNGEE. CDR3: CASSPRPGQRNEQFF. The CDR3 DNA sequence: TGTGCCAGCAGCCCCCGACCAGGGCAGCGCAATGAGCAGTTCTTC.

This clonotype was counted only a few times. Possible read error: a much larger clone is one base away. This chain joins TRBV29-1 and TRBJ2-1; TRBD1 might be the D (6 bases). V was clipped by 6 bases and J by 7 bases, with 19 bases between them. CDR3 length equals 14 residues. Looked up from germline, CDR1 is SQVTM and CDR2 is ANQGSEA. The CDR3 DNA reads TGCAGCGTCGAGCTTGGGGGCGCTAAAAATGAGCAGTTCTTC. Its translation is CSVELGGAKNEQFF.

The V call is TRBV5-6, the J call TRBJ2-5; D call uncertain. CDR1 is SGHDT and CDR2 is YYEEEE in the germline V gene. This CDR3 contains 14 residues. V shed 1 base and J shed 3 bases, with 10 bases lying between them. CDR3 bases: TGTGCCAGCAGCTTGCGAGGAAATGAAGAGACCCAGTACTTC. Translating gives CASSLRGNEETQYF.

This clonotype was counted between two and nine times. This chain uses TRBV18 with TRBJ2-1; unclear D gene. Germline V CDR1 and CDR2: KGHSH, LQKENI. The CDR3 has 12 amino acids. Deletions cut 3 bases from V and 10 bases from J, with 10 bases between. As DNA, the CDR3 is TGTGCCAGCTCACCTCAGGATAGCGAGCAGTTCTTC. This translates into CASSPQDSEQFF.

Only a few counts were recorded for this clonotype. This chain uses TRBV12-3 or TRBV12-4 with TRBJ2-1, with D possibly TRBD2 on 6 matching bases. CDR3 size: 15 residues. Trimming pared 5 bases from V and 0 bases from J, leaving 11 bases between. The CDR3 protein is CASSLSGFSYNEQFF. CDR3 DNA: TGTGCCAGCAGTCTCAGCGGGTTCTCCTACAATGAGCAGTTCTTC.